This T cell receptor beta chain was sequenced during a study of post-analysis software for immune sequencing data. Study outcomes and limitations: Relative to controls, patients had a few TRBV segments at higher frequency, with TRBV5-6, TRBV5-1 and TRBV20-1 among these. Normalized Chao1 diversity in multiple sclerosis patients fell significantly below that of controls.

This clonotype came up a few times. The antigen is unknown. Each TCR beta cDNA library carried unique molecular identifiers. From around 1 to 10 million T cells, roughly 540,000 cDNA molecules were obtained. Each CDR3 protein is one row after TCRdb ran MiXCR on the PCR reads. The sample shows roughly 650,000 distinct CDR3 sequences, 55% to 60% of them seen only once. Germline assignment: CDR1 MNHNS and CDR2 SASEGT. CDR3 size: 12 residues. V lost 7 bases to trimming and J lost 5 bases; unmatched junction nucleotides: 4. The sample taken for sequencing was blood. This receptor was identified in a girl aged 2 to 10 with multiple sclerosis. V usage is TRBV6-1 and J usage is TRBJ2-7; 8 positions agree with TRBD1. DNA of the CDR3: TGTGCCAGCACGTCAGGGGGCGACGAGCAGTACTTC. This codes for CASTSGGDEQYF.